Below, 22 T cell receptor beta chains from the same sample are listed, as sequenced in a study of blood T cell repertoires in COVID-19. The assay was immunoSEQ multiplex PCR, and TCRdb's table has in-frame clones only and misses some. The sample has roughly 46,000 clones, about nine tenths seen once. The source material was peripheral blood. These receptors all come from a human donor in a cohort sampled during active COVID-19.

The rearrangement uses TRBV27 and TRBJ2-7; TRBD1 aligns across 7 bases. Germline-derived CDR1 and CDR2 are MNHEY and SMNVEV (reference sequence). The CDR3 totals 15 residues. The junction had 4 bases not matched to a gene; V was cut back by 2 bases and J by 0 bases. CDR3 region: CASSLIGDSSYEQYF. CDR3 coding DNA: TGTGCCAGCAGTTTAATAGGGGACAGCTCCTACGAGCAGTACTTC.

This clone was detected once. The chain has TRBV28 and TRBJ1-5; D may be TRBD1 (6 bases). The CDR3 extends over 15 amino acids. CDR1 is MDHEN, CDR2 SYDVKM, per germline. Trimming shortened V by 6 bases and J by 4 bases, and 16 bases separated the two germline ends. The chain's CDR3 is CASRPRDITNQPQHF. The CDR3 nucleotides are TGTGCCAGCAGACCCCGGGACATCACGAATCAGCCCCAGCATTTT.

The chain uses TRBV6-5 and TRBJ1-1; TRBD1 might be the D (5 bases). Germline CDR1 reads MNHEY; CDR2 reads SVGAGI. Trimming shortened V by 4 bases and J by 0 bases, and 9 bases separated the two germline ends. The CDR3 extends over 14 amino acids. The CDR3 is CASSLTGVNTEAFF. The CDR3 DNA reads as TGTGCCAGCAGTTTAACAGGAGTGAACACTGAAGCTTTCTTT.

The V gene is TRBV10-3, the J gene TRBJ1-5; unclear D gene. This CDR3 has 15 amino acids. V was trimmed by 0 bases and J by 3 bases, leaving 9 bases between them. Germline V CDR1 and CDR2: ENHRY, SYGVKD. The CDR3 DNA sequence: TGTGCCATCAGTGAGTCGAGAGCCGTCAATCAGCCCCAGCATTTT. It is translated as CAISESRAVNQPQHF.

The genes are TRBV27 and TRBJ2-1; no clear D gene. The germline CDR1 and CDR2 sequences are MNHEY and SMNVEV (reference sequence). This CDR3 comprises 15 residues. With 7 bases removed from V and 0 bases from J, the gap between germline ends came to 13 bases. The CDR3 coding sequence is TGTGCCAGCAACAGTCACCCGGTCTCCTACAATGAGCAGTTCTTC. It encodes CASNSHPVSYNEQFF.

This chain links TRBV12-5 with TRBJ2-7; 10 nucleotides agree with TRBD1. This CDR3 has 13 residues. Trimming cost V 4 bases and J 6 bases; bases outside gene matches: 3. The V gene's germline CDR1 is LGHNT and CDR2 FRNRAP. The CDR3 DNA is TGTGCTAGTGGTTCGGGACAGGGGCCCGAGCAGTACTTC. The encoded protein is CASGSGQGPEQYF.

The CDR3 coding sequence is TGTGCCTGGGGGAGGGGGATCCAGGAGACCCAGTACTTC. Protein: CAWGRGIQETQYF. The genes are TRBV30 and TRBJ2-5, with D perhaps matching TRBD2 (7 bases). V shed 5 bases and J shed 5 bases, with 15 bases lying between them. Germline-derived CDR1 and CDR2 are GTSNPN and SVGIG (reference sequence). The CDR3 has 13 amino acids.

For the CDR3, the DNA is TGTGCCAGCAGCTCAGGGTCCACTGAAGCTTTCTTT. Translated: CASSSGSTEAFF. The chain has TRBV5-6 and TRBJ1-1; D may be TRBD1 (5 bases). The CDR3 consists of 12 residues. Trimming shortened V by 3 bases and J by 4 bases, and 7 bases separated the two germline ends. Germline V gives CDR1 SGHDT, CDR2 YYEEEE.

This chain uses TRBV27 with TRBJ1-5, with D unclear. The CDR3 loop spans 15 amino acids. Per the germline V gene, CDR1 is MNHEY and CDR2 is SMNVEV (reference sequence). Between the trimmed V and J ends, which lost 8 bases and 5 bases, there was a span of 19 bases. The CDR3 is CASSPPPAEHQPQHF. For the CDR3, the DNA is TGTGCCAGCTCACCCCCCCCCGCGGAGCATCAGCCCCAGCATTTT.

The chain is built from TRBV6-6 and TRBJ1-2, with a tentative D call TRBD1 (6 bases). The length of the CDR3 is 12 residues. Germline V gene sequence: CDR1 MNHNY, CDR2 SVGAGI (reference sequence). V lost 6 bases and J 6 bases, leaving 11 bases between the germline ends. For the CDR3, the DNA is TGTGCCAGCAGCCAGGGGAAGGATGGCTACACCTTC. Protein product: CASSQGKDGYTF.

The chain uses TRBV6-5 and TRBJ2-2; D not certain. Germline V lookup: CDR1 MNHEY, CDR2 SVGAGI. The CDR3 is made up of 15 amino acids. V lost 0 bases, J lost 5 bases, and 10 bases lay in between. The CDR3 loop is CASSYSKIRTGELFF. For the CDR3, the DNA is TGTGCCAGCAGTTACTCGAAAATCAGGACCGGGGAGCTGTTTTTT.

This clone was recorded only once. The rearrangement joins TRBV7-2 to TRBJ2-5; TRBD2 matches at 7 bases. In germline, CDR1 is SGHTA, CDR2 FQGNSA. V dropped 5 bases and J dropped 1; count of bases not matched to a gene: 4. The CDR3 sequence is 14 residues long. The CDR3 nucleotides are TGTGCCAGCAGCCGGGACTACCGCCAAGAGACCCAGTACTTC. Translation gives CASSRDYRQETQYF. Looking up the rest from reference TRBV7-2 and TRBJ2-5 gives the full variable domain: GAGVSQSPSNKVTEKGKDVELRCDPISGHTALYWYRQSLGQGLEFLIYFQGNSAPDKSGLPSDRFSAERTGGSVSTLTIQRTQQEDSAVYLCASSRDYRQETQYFGPGTRLLVL.

As concerns this clone: One end of the junction is discordant with germline, which a read error may explain. The chain is built from TRBV11-2 and TRBJ1-5, with D possibly matching TRBD1 (5 bases). Germline values: CDR1 SGHAT, CDR2 FQNNGV. CDR3 length: 14 amino acids. CDR3 DNA: TGTGCCAGCAGCTCGGCAGGGTCCAATCAACCCCAGCATTTT. Amino acid sequence: CASSSAGSNQPQHF.

This sequence joins TRBV28 and TRBJ2-1; 10 nucleotides agree with TRBD2. After removal of 4 bases from V and 8 bases from J, the junction contained 8 bases not matched to a gene. Germline assignment: CDR1 MDHEN and CDR2 SYDVKM. This CDR3 spans 15 amino acids. CDR3 in DNA: TGTGCCAGCAGTTCACTAGCGGGAATGGTTCATGAGCAGTTCTTC. Its protein product is CASSSLAGMVHEQFF.

The CDR3 sequence: CASSLSGRGDEQYF. The CDR3 nucleotides are TGCGCCAGCAGCTTGAGTGGCAGGGGGGACGAGCAGTACTTC. The chain is built from TRBV5-1 and TRBJ2-7; D possibly corresponds to TRBD1 (7 bases). The CDR3 covers 14 residues. Germline V CDR1 and CDR2: SGHRS, YFSETQ. Trimming stripped 1 base from V and 5 bases from J, with 13 bases between.

The chain employs TRBV10-3 and TRBJ1-4; the match to TRBD1 covers 10 bases. V lost 0 bases and J lost 8; bases outside the gene matches: 3. Germline lookup yields CDR1 ENHRY and CDR2 SYGVKD. This CDR3 is 15 amino acids long. The CDR3 bases are TGTGCCATCAGTGAGTCGGGACAGGGGAGAGAAAAACTGTTTTTT. It translates to CAISESGQGREKLFF.

This chain connects TRBV9 to TRBJ2-7; 8 bases align to TRBD1. The ends lost 3 bases at V and 3 bases at J; junction bases unmatched: 8. CDR1 is SGDLS and CDR2 is YYNGEE in the germline V gene. This CDR3 spans 15 amino acids. DNA for the CDR3: TGTGCCAGCAGCGCCGGGACAGGAGAATTCTACGAGCAGTACTTC. Amino acid sequence: CASSAGTGEFYEQYF.

The CDR3 sequence: CASSESGSSYEQYF. In DNA, the CDR3 is TGTGCCAGTAGTGAGTCCGGGAGCTCCTACGAGCAGTACTTC. The chain combines TRBV19 with TRBJ2-7, with D maybe TRBD2 (6 bases). The germline V and J ends were trimmed by 5 bases and 0 bases, with 11 bases remaining between them. CDR1 is LNHDA, CDR2 SQIVND, per germline (reference sequence). The CDR3 runs 14 residues.

The V and J genes are TRBV12-5 and TRBJ2-7; possible D gene TRBD2, 6 bases. This CDR3 spans 21 amino acids. Trimming removed 0 bases at V and 4 bases at J, with 31 bases between. The germline CDR1 and CDR2 sequences are LGHNT and FRNRAP. DNA of the CDR3: TGTGCTAGTGGTTTGGTGGTGGGTGGTTTGGGACCGAGGGAGGATCCTTACGAGCAGTACTTC. Protein sequence: CASGLVVGGLGPREDPYEQYF.

V is TRBV5-1 and J is TRBJ2-7; 9 positions match TRBD1. CDR3 size: 14 residues. CDR1 SGHRS and CDR2 YFSETQ come from the germline V gene. The V gene end was trimmed by 3 bases and the J gene end by 2 bases; junction bases not matched to a gene: 3. The CDR3 region is CASSSGQGTYEQYF. The CDR3 region has the DNA TGCGCCAGCAGCTCGGGACAGGGAACCTACGAGCAGTACTTC.

In its sample, this clone was seen a few times. V and J are TRBV30 and TRBJ1-1, with D possibly matching TRBD1 (5 bases). Germline CDR1 is GTSNPN and CDR2 is SVGIG (reference sequence). V lost 6 bases and J lost 2, with 16 bases in between. The CDR3 sequence is 14 residues long. CDR3 in DNA: TGTGCCTGTTCCATTGGGGCAGCCAACACTGAAGCTTTCTTT. This gives the protein CACSIGAANTEAFF.

The rearrangement uses TRBV7-9 and TRBJ1-1; 9 positions match TRBD1. The CDR3 runs 15 residues. Germline loops: CDR1 SEHNR, CDR2 FQNEAQ (reference sequence). With V trimmed by 2 bases and J by 4 bases, 5 bases remained unmatched. The CDR3 is CASSLLQGASTEAFF. Written as DNA, the CDR3 is TGTGCCAGCAGCTTACTACAGGGGGCAAGCACTGAAGCTTTCTTT.